Sequencing of this TCR beta chain was carried out in a study of cytomegalovirus exposure and HLA in healthy donors (dated by TCRdb to about 2017). About the investigation overall: In an earlier analysis of 550 to 750 of the donors, 250 to 300 Gb of sequence data and 100 million or so unique TCR beta sequences from approximately 180 million T cells were reported. About 280 gigabases of sequencing data and approximately 80 million unique TCR sequences were included in an early release covering 550 to 650 HLA-typed donors. The genetic ancestry cluster associated with self-reported Caucasian donors included roughly 84% of the roughly 400 genotyped donors. The study was designed to test whether signatures of past pathogen exposure could be identified by cataloging public T cell receptors. Using immunosequencing, the study profiled T cell repertoires from some 670 subjects and related those repertoires to cytomegalovirus serostatus. Along with the roughly 610-subject first cohort, a separate validation cohort of 120 different subjects was used. To predict cytomegalovirus infection status, the study brought together high-throughput TCR immunosequencing, statistical association of individual TCRs with disease status, and machine learning. A later analysis re-analyzed previously published TCR beta repertoires from 660 or so donors and added high-resolution HLA genotyping to study TCR occurrence patterns. The later analysis used no new phenotypic data to find candidate immune exposures, relying instead on TCR beta sequences and their occurrence across donors. In an earlier analysis of roughly 580 of the donors, high-throughput TCR beta sequencing was used to judge whether each TCR beta V gene segment behaved as functional or pseudogenic. Alongside the repertoire data, information on donor age, sex, ethnicity and CMV serostatus was compiled. In a later genetic analysis, genome-wide SNP genotypes for about 65% of the 666 donors were used, and that subset was treated as a discovery cohort. All discovery cohort repertoires had been generated using a single sequencing platform. HLA typing included class I and class II loci at four-digit resolution. The number of typed donors differed by locus: roughly 629-640 for A, B, C, DRB1 and DQB1; 522 for DQA1; 600 to 610 for DPA1; and roughly 470 for DPB1. Five DR-DQ haplotypes were treated as single units for association and clustering because of strong linkage in the cohort. Among around 400 genotyped donors of the cohort, an average of approximately 240,000 unique TCR beta nucleotide sequences was sequenced per donor, of which approximately 19% were non-productive.

The cohort was made up of 500 to 800 healthy bone marrow donors. At the time of sampling, every cohort member was nominally healthy, though immune exposures that went unrecorded were likely present. The donor was CMV seronegative and belonged to the group of 352 seronegative cohort members. Each donor provided a peripheral blood sample, and peripheral blood mononuclear cells were used for TCR beta sequencing. The Qiagen DNeasy Blood Extraction Kit was used to extract genomic DNA from the blood cell samples. The CDR3 runs 20 residues from the cysteine to the phenylalanine. The sequence is cut down to CDR3 DNA, 60 bases in frame from base 1. Trimming accounts for 0 bases at V and 1 base at J, while the number of junction bases matched to no gene is 9. As encoded in the germline V gene, CDR1 is LGHNA while CDR2 is YNFKEQ. What the research found in general, with its limitations: In a later analysis, most CMV-associated TCR beta chains were found to appear HLA-restricted, with HLA associations seemingly driven largely by CMV exposure. The authors suggested that the approach could potentially be generalized to other disease states and immunological phenotypes. In an earlier analysis of around 600 of the donors, most TCR beta V segments appeared in productive rearrangements about 87% or about 30% of the time, broadly matching IMGT annotations. Presence/absence analyses assumed roughly uniform sequencing depth across donors, an assumption that may not hold. According to a later analysis, TCR association rates differed among HLA loci, with DRB1 alleles showing the most associated TCRs and HLA-C alleles showing the fewest. A few of the identified cytomegalovirus-associated TCR beta chains were confirmed in vitro to be specific for cytomegalovirus antigens. A later analysis found that HLA-associated TCR beta chains were more clonally expanded and had lower generation probabilities than equally common non-associated chains. The sequencing pipeline was judged likely to have produced a cluster of highly shared sequence variants as a technical artifact. Strong co-occurrence of HLA alleles, especially DR and DQ, made assigning TCR associations to individual alleles difficult. Some IMGT-functional V segments, including TRBV6-2 and TRBV6-3, could not be distinguished by the 87-base-pair reads and were therefore excluded. An association between a missense DCLRE1C variant and V-gene and J-gene trimming of TCR beta chains was found in a later genetic analysis and replicated in an independent cohort. The study listed 150 to 200 TCR beta chains as associated with cytomegalovirus. Because counts were too low, some 17 rarely observed V segments, including chromosome 9 orphons, were left out of the earlier analysis of some 600 of the donors. Correlated functional status among segregating V segments might be attributable to linkage disequilibrium, but an unknown experimental factor could not be ruled out. The only immune exposure information available for the cohort was CMV serostatus. Because some donors lacked HLA typing at each locus, the association tests relied only on the typed subset. The classifier was reported to diagnose cytomegalovirus status with high specificity and sensitivity in both the original and validation cohorts. A further reported finding was that TCR beta sequences accurately predicted the HLA-A and HLA-B alleles for most subjects in the first cohort. This cohort had only TCR beta chains sequenced, and the lack of alpha or paired-chain data limited which features could be detected. Most TCR sequences were observed very rarely across donors, whereas some public TCRs were present in many individuals. According to a later analysis, parvovirus B19, influenza, CMV and Epstein-Barr virus appeared linked to several top co-occurrence clusters. A later genetic analysis reported fewer N-insertions in productive TCRs among donors in an Asian-associated ancestry cluster than the approximately 670-donor mean. A later analysis associated roughly 17,000 TCR beta sequences with specific HLA alleles at a false discovery rate of 0.05.

This clone is a singleton in its sample. Its antigen is currently not known. Base quality data are lacking; no much larger clone is found one base away. Libraries were prepared through the immunoSEQ multiplex PCR assay. For the multiplex PCR, a mixture combining 60 forward primers for TCR Vbeta segments and 13 reverse primers for TCR Jbeta segments was used. A multiplex PCR assay on genomic DNA amplified the CDR3 region of rearranged TCR beta genes. On the Illumina HiSeq System, the amplified TCR beta libraries were sequenced as 87-base-pair reads. Turning to the authors' computational methods: Across the 666 repertoires, a later analysis counted 75 million to 90 million unique TCR beta chains, roughly 11 million of which were shared by at least two donors. Raw reads were error-corrected and collapsed into unique sequences by a nearest-neighbor algorithm in which closely related sequences were merged to remove PCR and sequencing errors. V, D and J gene segments were assigned by aligning CDR3 sequences to IMGT reference sequences. For a sequence to be retained, at least a six-nucleotide match to both a V gene segment and a J gene segment was required. A rearrangement was called productive if the CDR3 had no stop codons and remained in frame with V and J, and every other rearrangement was called non-productive. CDR3 was defined by IMGT convention, running from the second conserved V-encoded cysteine to the conserved J-encoded phenylalanine. The earlier analysis of 450 to 750 of the donors excluded any sequence lacking an unambiguous match to a single V gene segment. In an earlier analysis of approximately 590 of the donors, V segments were called functional above 56.7% productive rearrangements and were called segregating when the between-donor standard deviation exceeded 5%. A statistical classification framework was built to diagnose cytomegalovirus status from the catalog of TCR beta chain sequences. In a later analysis, V and J genes were assigned by comparing TCR nucleotide sequences against IMGT/GENE-DB human TR gene sequences. Using the TCRdist pipeline, a later analysis assigned CDR3 sequences along with most-parsimonious VDJ recombination scenarios. A later analysis defined each TCR beta chain by its CDR3 amino acid sequence plus V-gene family, and excluded reads lacking a unique V-gene family. To address suspected cross-contamination and a sequencing artifact, a later analysis removed around 600 highly shared, low-generation-probability nucleotide sequences. A later analysis calculated a clonal expansion index for each public chain from normalized within-repertoire ranks of inferred template counts. In a later analysis, generation probabilities were computed using a VDJ recombination model fitted to out-of-frame rearrangements, and the results were checked against IGoR. In a later analysis, hypergeometric tests were used to score TCR-TCR, TCR-HLA and TCR-CMV co-occurrence, with a repertoire-size bias correction applied to TCR pairs. In a later analysis, false discovery rates were estimated by permuting HLA or CMV assignments 20 times. In a later analysis, co-occurring TCRs were grouped with DBSCAN, and TCRdist sequence similarity was added when clustering was performed within HLA-allele-positive subsets. Co-occurrence clustering excluded repertoires with fewer than 30,000 or more than 120,000 public chains, plus five with anomalous nucleotide sharing. TCRdb retrieved this table from immuneACCESS and kept in-frame rearrangements only. Not all clones are present; in checked studies, unresolved V genes account for under half, and no reason is known for the remainder. V, J and clone size reflect that table, while D and trimming were determined from the DNA. This sample lists fewer than 250,000 clones; about 85% were detected once. The ten largest account for about 1% of the sample.

Sample: PBMCs. The chain uses TRBV4-2 and TRBJ1-4, and TRBD1 matches 12 of the central bases. The clonotype comes from a boy younger than 10 in good health and CMV-seronegative. CDR3 loop: CASSQDLGTGGLRTNEKLFF. The bases read TGTGCCAGCAGCCAAGATTTGGGGACAGGGGGCTTGAGAACTAATGAAAAACTGTTTTTT.